A single sample gave rise to the 3 T cell receptor beta chains below, sequenced in a study of blood T cell repertoires in COVID-19. Assay used: immunoSEQ multiplex PCR; TCRdb lists only in-frame clones, some missing. The table lists some 330,000 clones, 89% of them singletons, with about 1.7% in the top ten. The sequenced material came from peripheral blood. These receptors were collected from a woman younger than 45 with COVID-19, enrolled during active disease.

The rearrangement links TRBV27 to TRBJ1-1; D remains ambiguous. The V end lost 3 bases, the J end lost 1 base, and 6 bases lay between the germline ends. Germline assignment: CDR1 MNHEY and CDR2 SMNVEV (reference sequence). The CDR3 contains 13 residues. CDR3 loop: CASSLWQNTEAFF. In DNA form, the CDR3 reads TGTGCCAGCAGTTTGTGGCAGAACACTGAAGCTTTCTTT.

V and J are TRBV21-1 and TRBJ2-2; the table calls TRBD2, which could not be checked here. TRBV21-1 is assigned pseudogene status. CDR3 size: 18 residues. The CDR3 loop is CASSKVGPASGTHRGAVF. The CDR3, as DNA: TGTGCCAGCAGCAAAGTGGGACCAGCTAGCGGGACGCACCGGGGAGCTGTTTTT.

The chain couples TRBV7-9 to TRBJ2-1, with 12 bases fitting TRBD2. CDR1 SEHNR and CDR2 FQNEAQ come from the germline V gene (reference sequence). The CDR3 has 16 amino acids. V lost 5 bases, J lost 4 bases, and 6 bases stayed unmatched. CDR3 in DNA: TGTGCCAGCAGCAACAGGACTAGCGGGATTTACAATGAGCAGTTCTTC. Amino acid sequence: CASSNRTSGIYNEQFF.